One sample yielded the 31 T cell receptor beta chains listed below, sequenced in a study of regulatory T cells in long-lasting Graves disease. Assembly of TCR beta libraries relied on iRepertoire HTBI primers together with Arm-PCR of CDR3 regions. Each CDR3 protein is one row after TCRdb ran MiXCR on the multiplex PCR reads. This repertoire shows approximately 540,000 distinct CDR3 sequences, around 11% found once; its top ten account for almost 9%. Time point: newly diagnosed GD, antithyroid drugs for less than 3 months. After RNA was extracted from PBMCs, the TCR library was made from it. These data are also associated with another study on T cells in Graves' hyperthyroidism and ophthalmopathy.

The source was peripheral blood mononuclear cells (PBMCs), collected at new diagnosis, from a patient treated with antithyroid drugs. The origin of the receptors is a woman aged 25 to 39 with Graves disease.

This clonotype was recorded many times. This CDR3 is CSASPHRGRYEQYF. CDR3 coding DNA: TGCAGTGCTAGCCCCCACAGGGGCAGGTACGAGCAGTACTTC. The V and J genes are TRBV20-1 and TRBJ2-7, with TRBD1 matching 7 bases. The CDR3 is 14 amino acids. V was pared by 3 bases and J by 4 bases, with 9 bases of the junction left unmatched. In germline, CDR1 is DFQATT, CDR2 SNEGSKA (reference sequence).

As to this clonotype: A read error is possible here, since a much larger clone lies one base away. CDR3 region: CASNTLTSEQYF. The CDR3 nucleotides are TGTGCCAGCAACACGCTCACCTCCGAGCAGTACTTC. The chain combines TRBV5-5 with TRBJ2-7; no definite D call. Trimming removed 6 bases from V and 6 bases from J, with 13 bases in between. CDR1 and CDR2 (germline): SGHKS, YYEKEE (reference sequence). The CDR3 covers 12 residues.

This clonotype was seen many times. The V gene is TRBV4-3, the J gene TRBJ1-2; D is uncertain. The CDR3 runs 17 residues. Per germline, CDR1 LGHNA and CDR2 YSLEER. Deletions cut 1 base from V and 4 bases from J, with 19 bases between. DNA of the CDR3: TGCGCCAGCAGCCAAGGTAGACCTGAGCTGACTCGCTATGGCTACACCTTC. Translated: CASSQGRPELTRYGYTF.

Ten or more counts support this clonotype. This chain connects TRBV19 to TRBJ1-2; 9 bases agree with TRBD1. The CDR3 consists of 14 residues. Germline V gives CDR1 LNHDA, CDR2 SQIVND (reference sequence). With 4 bases clipped from V and 5 bases from J, the junction kept 5 bases outside the gene matches. The CDR3 sequence is CASSNTGTGYGYTF. CDR3 DNA: TGTGCCAGTAGTAATACCGGGACAGGGTATGGCTACACCTTC.

The chain has TRBV19 and TRBJ2-3; TRBD1 agrees at 8 bases. Germline CDR1 is LNHDA and CDR2 is SQIVND (reference sequence). This CDR3 comprises 14 residues. With V trimmed by 3 bases and J by 3 bases, 2 bases remained unmatched. The CDR3 loop reads CASSIRQGTDTQYF. CDR3 coding DNA: TGTGCCAGTAGTATTCGACAGGGGACAGATACGCAGTATTTT.

This clonotype was counted only a few times. The chain uses TRBV3-1 and TRBJ1-1; D gene uncertain. V was cut by 1 base and J by 6 bases, with 15 bases left in between. The CDR3 consists of 15 residues. CDR1 and CDR2 from the germline V gene are LGHDT and YNNKEL (reference sequence). CDR3 protein: CASSQALEGRPEAFF. Written as DNA, the CDR3 is TGTGCCAGCAGCCAAGCGTTAGAGGGTCGCCCTGAAGCTTTCTTT.

This clonotype was detected ten times or more. This sequence joins TRBV27 and TRBJ2-1; TRBD2 might be the D (5 bases). Germline CDR1 reads MNHEY; CDR2 reads SMNVEV (reference sequence). The CDR3 length is 15 residues. The germline V and J ends were trimmed by 2 bases and 8 bases, with 16 bases remaining between them. Here the CDR3 reads CASSLRGLTMDEQFF. CDR3 nucleotide sequence: TGTGCCAGCAGTTTAAGAGGACTGACGATGGATGAGCAGTTCTTC.

V usage is TRBV5-6 and J usage is TRBJ2-2; no clear D. Germline CDR1 is SGHDT and CDR2 is YYEEEE. V was pared by 2 bases and J by 1 base, with 15 bases between. CDR3 length equals 17 residues. CDR3 loop: CASSFFGRGGNTGELFF. The CDR3 DNA sequence: TGTGCCAGCAGCTTTTTTGGACGTGGTGGGAACACCGGGGAGCTGTTTTTT. The whole variable domain, filled in from reference TRBV5-6 and TRBJ2-2, reads DAGVTQSPTHLIKTRGQQVTLRCSPKSGHDTVSWYQQALGQGPQFIFQYYEEEERQRGNFPDRFSGHQFPNYSSELNVNALLLGDSALYLCASSFFGRGGNTGELFFGEGSRLTVL.

This clonotype was found many times. The CDR3 here is CSAREPHSSYEQYF. The CDR3 region has the DNA TGCAGTGCTAGAGAACCCCACAGCTCCTACGAGCAGTACTTC. The chain employs TRBV20-1 and TRBJ2-7; D is undetermined. Germline CDR1 and CDR2: DFQATT and SNEGSKA (reference sequence). Trimming took off 0 bases at V and 0 bases at J, with 9 bases between the two ends. This CDR3 has 14 residues.

This chain links TRBV4-1 with TRBJ2-7; D is ambiguous. V lost 5 bases to trimming and J lost 3 bases, with 17 bases between them. The CDR3 covers 15 residues. Germline V gives CDR1 MGHRA, CDR2 YSYEKL. CDR3 sequence (DNA): TGCGCCAGCAGCGCACGACAAGGGCTCGGCTACGAGCAGTACTTC. It translates to CASSARQGLGYEQYF.

This clonotype has just a few counts. The V call is TRBV7-2, the J call TRBJ2-1; D not certain. The germline V gene encodes CDR1 SGHTA and CDR2 FQGNSA. Trimming cost V 7 bases and J 2 bases, with 12 bases left between them. The CDR3 spans 14 residues. The CDR3 DNA reads as TGTGCCAGCAACTTTGGGTTTGCCTACAATGAGCAGTTCTTC. Translated, it gives CASNFGFAYNEQFF.

The chain combines TRBV6-1 with TRBJ1-5; TRBD1 matches at 8 bases. With 2 bases clipped from V and 3 bases from J, the junction kept 6 bases outside the gene matches. This CDR3 contains 16 residues. The V gene's germline CDR1 is MNHNS and CDR2 SASEGT. CDR3 DNA: TGTGCCAGCAGTGAACAGGCAGGGGGCTTCAATCAGCCCCAGCATTTT. It specifies CASSEQAGGFNQPQHF.

This clonotype has ten or more counts. V usage is TRBV2 and J usage is TRBJ1-2; no clear D. V was shortened by 4 bases and J by 7 bases, with 16 bases between the two germline ends. Germline V gene data show CDR1 as SNHLY and CDR2 as FYNNEI. This CDR3 is 14 amino acids long. The CDR3 sequence: CASSVDRLTSGYTF. The CDR3 bases are TGTGCCAGCAGTGTAGATCGGTTGACAAGTGGCTACACCTTC.

This clonotype was detected only a few times. CDR3 bases: TGTGCCAGCAGCTTAGGGCAGGGTATCGATGAGCAGTTCTTC. Amino acids: CASSLGQGIDEQFF. The chain is built from TRBV13 and TRBJ2-1; D possibly corresponds to TRBD1 (5 bases). Per the germline V gene, CDR1 is PRHDT and CDR2 is FYEKMQ (reference sequence). This CDR3 is 14 amino acids long. With 0 bases removed from V and 8 bases from J, the gap between germline ends came to 11 bases. The complete variable domain, with remaining parts taken from reference TRBV13 and TRBJ2-1, reads AAGVIQSPRHLIKEKRETATLKCYPIPRHDTVYWYQQGPGQDPQFLISFYEKMQSDKGSIPDRFSAQQFSDYHSELNMSSLELGDSALYFCASSLGQGIDEQFFGPGTRLTVL.

CDR3 coding DNA: TGCGCCAGCAGTGAAAGAGAAGTAAATCAGCCCCAGCATTTT. Translated: CASSEREVNQPQHF. This chain connects TRBV10-2 to TRBJ1-5; D remains ambiguous. This CDR3 is built from 14 residues. From germline, CDR1 is WSHSY and CDR2 SAAADI. V was clipped by 3 bases and J by 4 bases, with 10 bases between them.

This clonotype has a handful of counts. V is TRBV30 and J is TRBJ1-5; D is ambiguous. The CDR3 runs to 13 residues. Germline CDR1 reads GTSNPN; CDR2 reads SVGIG (reference sequence). V lost 1 base, J lost 7 bases, and 11 bases lay in between. For the CDR3, the DNA is TGTGCCTGGAGTGCTGCTACAAGGCAGCCCCAGCATTTT. The encoded protein is CAWSAATRQPQHF.

V and J are TRBV5-1 and TRBJ2-3; tentatively, D is TRBD1 or TRBD2 (6 bases each). The CDR3 covers 18 residues. Germline CDR1 and CDR2: SGHRS and YFSETQ. V lost 0 bases, J lost 4 bases, and 21 bases lay in between. In DNA, the CDR3 is TGCGCCAGCAGCTTGGTTATCCCTTACGGGGGCAGGGCAGATACGCAGTATTTT. Protein product: CASSLVIPYGGRADTQYF. Full variable domain (missing parts from reference TRBV5-1 and TRBJ2-3): KAGVTQTPRYLIKTRGQQVTLSCSPISGHRSVSWYQQTPGQGLQFLFEYFSETQRNKGNFPGRFSGRQFSNSRSEMNVSTLELGDSALYLCASSLVIPYGGRADTQYFGPGTRLTVL.

The V call is TRBV6-2 or TRBV6-3, the J call TRBJ2-7; D possibly corresponds to TRBD2 (6 bases). CDR1 and CDR2 from the germline V gene are MNHEY and SVGEGT. The CDR3 has 17 amino acids. Trimming shortened V by 5 bases and J by 2 bases, and 22 bases separated the two germline ends. The CDR3 sequence: CASSRGFRGFETYEQYF. The CDR3 coding sequence is TGTGCCAGCAGTCGGGGGTTTCGAGGGTTTGAAACCTACGAGCAGTACTTC.

This clonotype was counted many times. The chain carries TRBV28 and TRBJ1-2; no clear D gene. CDR1 and CDR2 (germline): MDHEN, SYDVKM. The CDR3 covers 13 residues. The V end was cut by 8 bases, the J end by 2 bases, with 12 bases between. CDR3 coding DNA: TGTGCCAGCTCTCTCGTGGGAAACTATGGCTACACCTTC. Amino acids: CASSLVGNYGYTF.

The chain carries TRBV5-1 and TRBJ2-6, with D uncertain. Germline assignment: CDR1 SGHRS and CDR2 YFSETQ. This CDR3 spans 16 amino acids. V lost 0 bases and J lost 1, with 8 bases in between. The CDR3, as DNA: TGCGCCAGCAGCTTGGCCTTCTATTCTGGGGCCAACGTCCTGACTTTC. This gives the protein CASSLAFYSGANVLTF.

Ten or more counts support this clonotype. This sequence joins TRBV30 and TRBJ2-3, with TRBD2 matching 9 bases. The V and J ends lost 2 bases and 1 base, in that order; junction bases with no gene match: 4. The CDR3 is 15 amino acids. In germline, CDR1 is GTSNPN, CDR2 SVGIG (reference sequence). Here the CDR3 DNA reads TGTGCCTGGAGTTCTAGCGGGATGGGCACAGATACGCAGTATTTT. Protein product: CAWSSSGMGTDTQYF.

Ten or more counts support this clonotype. The genes are TRBV2 and TRBJ1-1; D is uncertain. Germline V gene data show CDR1 as SNHLY and CDR2 as FYNNEI. The V end lost 4 bases, the J end lost 1 base, and 7 bases lay between the germline ends. The CDR3 is 13 amino acids. CDR3 nucleotides: TGTGCCAGCAGTGCTTTGGAGAACACTGAAGCTTTCTTT. Amino acid sequence: CASSALENTEAFF.

This clonotype has ten or more counts. The chain carries TRBV11-1 and TRBJ1-6; TRBD1 agrees at 8 bases. Germline CDR1 and CDR2: SGHAT and FQDESV (reference sequence). The CDR3 covers 17 residues. V was clipped by 4 bases and J by 10 bases; unmatched bases: 15. DNA for the CDR3: TGTGCCAGCAGCTCCGAAACAAAGACAGGGGAAGGGTCACCCCTCCACTTT. This gives the protein CASSSETKTGEGSPLHF.

This chain links TRBV12-3 or TRBV12-4 with TRBJ2-4, with D possibly TRBD2 on 5 matching bases. The ends were cut back, 8 bases at V and 6 bases at J, with 14 bases in the middle. The CDR3 length is 13 residues. The chain's CDR3 is CASRPVGVNIQYF. The CDR3 DNA sequence: TGTGCCAGCCGGCCGGTCGGGGTAAACATTCAGTACTTC.

The V and J genes are TRBV7-9 and TRBJ2-7; 8 bases are shared with TRBD1. V trimming: 4 bases; J trimming: 2 bases; junction bases outside the gene matches: 10. This CDR3 contains 16 residues. The germline gives CDR1 SEHNR, CDR2 FQNEAQ (reference sequence). CDR3 DNA sequence: TGTGCCAGCAGCTCACCCCCATGGGACAGGACCTACGAGCAGTACTTC. This sequence encodes CASSSPPWDRTYEQYF.

This clonotype was seen many times. The genes are TRBV27 and TRBJ2-1, with 11 bases fitting TRBD2. CDR3 length: 16 amino acids. V shed 2 bases and J 7 bases; nucleotides not matched to a gene: 7. Germline V lookup: CDR1 MNHEY, CDR2 SMNVEV (reference sequence). The CDR3 region is CASSLRGTSGGNEQFF. The DNA of the CDR3 is TGTGCCAGCAGTTTACGCGGGACTAGCGGAGGGAATGAGCAGTTCTTC.

This clonotype has ten or more counts. The rearrangement joins TRBV12-3 or TRBV12-4 to TRBJ1-3; no reliable D call. The CDR3 is 16 amino acids. Trimming took off 3 bases at V and 0 bases at J, with 12 bases between the two ends. CDR3 amino acids: CASSFSDASSGNTIYF. The DNA of the CDR3 is TGTGCCAGCAGTTTCTCGGACGCTTCCTCTGGAAACACCATATATTTT.

This clonotype was detected many times. The J gene is TRBJ2-2, the V gene TRBV5-1, with D hard to call. The length of the CDR3 is 14 residues. The germline V gene has CDR1 SGHRS and CDR2 YFSETQ. V lost 4 bases to trimming and J lost 3 bases, with 10 bases between them. The CDR3 spells CASSAQPYTGELFF. CDR3 nucleotide sequence: TGCGCCAGCAGCGCTCAGCCCTACACCGGGGAGCTGTTTTTT.

This clonotype was detected ten times or more. The chain uses TRBV5-1 and TRBJ1-1, with D hard to call. The germline CDR1 and CDR2 sequences are SGHRS and YFSETQ. This CDR3 is built from 14 residues. The V end was cut by 0 bases, the J end by 3 bases, with 9 bases between. The CDR3 is CASSLDVGDTEAFF. DNA for the CDR3: TGCGCCAGCAGCTTGGACGTGGGCGACACTGAAGCTTTCTTT.

The V call is TRBV4-1, the J call TRBJ2-1; TRBD2 is a possible D gene (6 bases). The CDR3 consists of 17 residues. Germline V gene sequence: CDR1 MGHRA, CDR2 YSYEKL. Trimming pared 3 bases from V and 7 bases from J, leaving 22 bases between. This chain's CDR3 is CASSQPFRGTSWNEQFF. The CDR3 DNA reads TGCGCCAGCAGCCAGCCCTTTAGGGGCACTAGCTGGAATGAGCAGTTCTTC.

This chain links TRBV2 with TRBJ2-5; a weak D match, TRBD2 (5 bases). The CDR3 sequence is 15 residues long. The germline gives CDR1 SNHLY, CDR2 FYNNEI. The germline V and J ends were trimmed by 4 bases and 3 bases, with 15 bases remaining between them. The CDR3 loop is CASSGVVRAEETQYF. The CDR3 coding sequence is TGTGCCAGCAGTGGTGTAGTACGAGCGGAAGAGACCCAGTACTTC.